This T cell receptor beta chain appears in the sequencing data of a study of shared T cell receptors in the human thymus. Produced via immunoSEQ multiplex PCR; TCRdb's table is partial and in-frame only. The sample includes 630,000 or so clones, more than 75% of them seen just once. The CDR3 runs 16 residues. The germline V and J ends were trimmed by 5 bases and 0 bases, with 17 bases remaining between them. Germline V CDR1 and CDR2: MNHEY, SMNVEV (reference sequence). This sample was also put to use in a study of human thymus T cells. That paper notes: Donation was from healthy Finnish infants who were having corrective surgery that addressed congenital heart defects. The study used thymus tissue resected during corrective heart surgery. Usage of V and J genes appeared biased in thymic and blood repertoires. Highly overlapping thymic repertoires in unrelated individuals were reported by related research.

The sample consisted of thymocytes. This chain connects TRBV27 to TRBJ2-7, with D possibly matching TRBD1 (7 bases). This receptor was taken from a boy less than two years old with a congenital heart defect. The CDR3 loop is CASSPLSGGSSYEQYF. The CDR3 DNA reads TGTGCCAGCAGTCCCCTTTCAGGGGGGAGCTCCTACGAGCAGTACTTC.